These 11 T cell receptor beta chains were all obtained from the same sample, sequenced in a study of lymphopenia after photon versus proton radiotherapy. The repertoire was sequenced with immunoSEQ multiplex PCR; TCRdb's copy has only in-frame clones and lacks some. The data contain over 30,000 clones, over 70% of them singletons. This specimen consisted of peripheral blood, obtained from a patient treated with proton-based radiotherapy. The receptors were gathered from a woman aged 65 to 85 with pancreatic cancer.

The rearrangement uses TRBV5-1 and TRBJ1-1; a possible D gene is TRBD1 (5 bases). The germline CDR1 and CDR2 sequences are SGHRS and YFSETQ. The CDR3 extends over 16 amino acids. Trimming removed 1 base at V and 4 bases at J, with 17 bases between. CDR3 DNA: TGCGCCAGCAGCTTGATCGGCGGGGGTACGGTCACTGAAGCTTTCTTT. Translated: CASSLIGGGTVTEAFF. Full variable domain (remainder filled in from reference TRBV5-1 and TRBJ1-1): KAGVTQTPRYLIKTRGQQVTLSCSPISGHRSVSWYQQTPGQGLQFLFEYFSETQRNKGNFPGRFSGRQFSNSRSEMNVSTLELGDSALYLCASSLIGGGTVTEAFFGQGTRLTVV.

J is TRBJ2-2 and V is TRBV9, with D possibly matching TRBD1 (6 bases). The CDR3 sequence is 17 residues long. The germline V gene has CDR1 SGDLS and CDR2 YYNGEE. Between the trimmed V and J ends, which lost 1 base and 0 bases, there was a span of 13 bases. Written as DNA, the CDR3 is TGTGCCAGCAGCGTAATGGGACAAGGAGCGAACACCGGGGAGCTGTTTTTT. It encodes CASSVMGQGANTGELFF.

In nucleotides, the CDR3 is TGTGCCATCAGTGAGGGGAGCGGGAGTTTCGATACGCAGTATTTT. It translates to CAISEGSGSFDTQYF. V and J are TRBV10-3 and TRBJ2-3, with 8 bases lining up with TRBD2. Losses at the gene ends were 2 bases for V and 6 bases for J; bases not matched to a gene: 7. The CDR3 sequence is 15 residues long. Germline CDR1 and CDR2: ENHRY and SYGVKD.

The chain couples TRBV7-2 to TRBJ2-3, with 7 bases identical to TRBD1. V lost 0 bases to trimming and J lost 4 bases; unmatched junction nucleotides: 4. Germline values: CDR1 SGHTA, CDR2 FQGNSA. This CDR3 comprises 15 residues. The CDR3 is CASSLAGGPADTQYF. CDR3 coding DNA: TGTGCCAGCAGCTTAGCAGGGGGCCCGGCAGATACGCAGTATTTT.

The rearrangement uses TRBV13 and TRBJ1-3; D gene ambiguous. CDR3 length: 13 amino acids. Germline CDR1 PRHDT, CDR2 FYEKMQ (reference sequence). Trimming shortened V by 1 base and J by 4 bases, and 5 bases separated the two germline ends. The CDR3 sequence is CASSLVGGNTIYF. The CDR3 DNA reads TGTGCCAGCAGCTTAGTGGGAGGAAACACCATATATTTT.

The chain's CDR3 is CASSLGSHQNQPQHF. The CDR3 bases are TGTGCCAGCAGTTTAGGCAGCCACCAGAATCAGCCCCAGCATTTT. The V gene is TRBV28, the J gene TRBJ1-5; no definite D call. V lost 2 bases, J lost 4 bases, and 12 bases lay in between. Germline-derived CDR1 and CDR2 are MDHEN and SYDVKM. The CDR3 runs 15 residues.

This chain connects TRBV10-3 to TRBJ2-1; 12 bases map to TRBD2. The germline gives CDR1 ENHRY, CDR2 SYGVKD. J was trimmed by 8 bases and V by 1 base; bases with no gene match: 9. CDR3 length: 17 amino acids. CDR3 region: CAISEYVLAGGPHEQFF. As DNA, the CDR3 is TGTGCCATCAGTGAGTACGTCCTAGCGGGAGGGCCGCATGAGCAGTTCTTC.

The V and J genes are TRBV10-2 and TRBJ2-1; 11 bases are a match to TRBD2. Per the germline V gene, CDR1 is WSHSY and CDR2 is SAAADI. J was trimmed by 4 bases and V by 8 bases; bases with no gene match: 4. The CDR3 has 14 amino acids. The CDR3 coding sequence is TGCGCCAGCCGGGGACTAGCGGAGTACAATGAGCAGTTCTTC. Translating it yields CASRGLAEYNEQFF.

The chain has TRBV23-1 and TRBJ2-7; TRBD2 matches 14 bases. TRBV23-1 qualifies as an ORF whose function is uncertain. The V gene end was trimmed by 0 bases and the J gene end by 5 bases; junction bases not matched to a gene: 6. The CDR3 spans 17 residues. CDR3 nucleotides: TGCGCCAGCAGTCAATCTAGACTAGCGGGAGGGCAAGACGAGCAGTACTTC. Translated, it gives CASSQSRLAGGQDEQYF.

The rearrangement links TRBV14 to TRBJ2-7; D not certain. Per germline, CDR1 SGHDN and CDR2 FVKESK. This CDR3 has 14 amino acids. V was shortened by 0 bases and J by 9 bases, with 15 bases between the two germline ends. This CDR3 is CASSQDGIPAGQYF. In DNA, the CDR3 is TGTGCCAGCAGCCAAGACGGAATCCCCGCCGGGCAGTACTTC.

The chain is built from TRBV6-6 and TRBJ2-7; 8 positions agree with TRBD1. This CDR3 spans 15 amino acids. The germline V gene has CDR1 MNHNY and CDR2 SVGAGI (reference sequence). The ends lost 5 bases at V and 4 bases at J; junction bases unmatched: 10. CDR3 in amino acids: CASSALDRAVYEQYF. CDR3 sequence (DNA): TGTGCCAGCAGTGCCCTGGACAGGGCCGTGTACGAGCAGTACTTC.